This T cell receptor (beta chain) was captured in a study of beta chain features in type 1 diabetes. Averaging around 120 mL, one heparinised blood draw came from each individual donor. CDR1 is SGHTS, CDR2 YDEGEE, per germline. The CDR3 covers 15 residues. With V trimmed by 3 bases and J by 4 bases, 5 bases remained unmatched. TCRB transcripts that were expressed got sequenced, as all of the isolated RNA had been reverse transcribed. Naive, central memory and regulatory T cell samples yielded around 3.6 million reads on average. Repertoires were generated with immunoSEQ multiplex PCR, while TCRdb's copy carries only in-frame clones and drops some. The profile covers under 150,000 clones, with about 7.1% appearing a single time and about 1.4% taken by the ten largest.

The chain carries TRBV5-8 and TRBJ1-5, with 9 bases identical to TRBD1. The clonotype originates from a woman under 40 in good health. The sample consisted of central memory CD4+ T cells from blood. The CDR3 region is CASSSGTGRNQPQHF. In DNA, the CDR3 is TGTGCCAGCAGCTCCGGGACAGGGCGAAATCAGCCCCAGCATTTT.